The clone carrying this T cell receptor (beta chain) was seen ten or more times. The length of the CDR3 is 13 residues. Germline V gene lookup returns CDR1 MNHEY and CDR2 SVGAGI. V was trimmed by 1 base and J by 4 bases, leaving 7 bases between them. Genomic DNA, the template, was used for profiling of the TCR beta VDJ and CDR3. TCRdb used MiXCR to reprocess the reads, holding one entry per CDR3 protein. The table lists 150,000 to 200,000 distinct CDR3 sequences, 55% to 70% of them singletons. The data are from a study of CD8+CD57+ T cells in acquired aplastic anemia. At the level of the study: Quantities of DNA derived from sorted CD4+ and CD8+ cells averaged around 3 ug.

This receptor was identified in a human donor with severe aplastic anemia or a healthy control (not recorded which). The chain links TRBV6-5 to TRBJ2-5; D call uncertain. Sequencing input: sorted CD4+, CD8+, or CD8+CD57+ T cells (not recorded which) from PBMCs. The CDR3: CASSYLYGETQYF. In DNA, the CDR3 is TGTGCCAGCAGTTACTTGTACGGAGAGACCCAGTACTTC.